Given below is one TCR beta chain in context. What it binds is not known. After removal of 2 bases from V and 3 bases from J, the junction contained 3 bases not matched to a gene. Germline CDR1 reads SGDLS; CDR2 reads YYNGEE. The CDR3 runs to 14 residues. Study-wide points: Tumor memory CD4+ T cell TCR gene usage was found to cluster with blood and lymph node memory CD4+ cells and with lymph node naive CD4+ cells.

After constant-region reverse-primer amplification, full-length variable regions underwent semi-nested PCR with Nested Universal Primer A. TCRdb passed the 5' RACE reads through MiXCR, listing each CDR3 protein once. The repertoire consists of tens of thousands of distinct CDR3 sequences, with more than 25% occurring once and the leading ten covering roughly 3%. The clonotype comes from a female donor with breast cancer. V and J are TRBV9 and TRBJ1-1, with 8 bases identical to TRBD1. The sequencing input was tumor-infiltrating memory CD4+ T cells sorted from the breast tumor. Described subset: memory CD4+ T cells, CD4+CD45RO+CD25-. For the CDR3, the DNA is TGTGCCAGCAGCGTCTTACAGGGGGACACTGAAGCTTTCTTT. Amino acid sequence: CASSVLQGDTEAFF.